Listed here are 12 T cell receptor beta chains from one sample, sequenced in a study of T cell changes during pregnancy in multiple sclerosis. TCRdb's copy holds only in-frame clones and misses some; the assay was immunoSEQ multiplex PCR. This table has about 70,000 clones, 75% to 95% appearing once. The sample consisted of peripheral blood, taken in the first trimester of pregnancy. The receptors here all came from a female donor with multiple sclerosis, enrolled in a pregnancy study.

J is TRBJ2-1 and V is TRBV5-4; 8 positions match TRBD2. V gave up 3 bases and J gave up 9 bases; unmatched junction bases: 17. The CDR3 sequence is 17 residues long. Per germline, CDR1 SGHNT and CDR2 YYREEE (reference sequence). CDR3 residues: CASSSGTRGLLRTEQFF. The CDR3 DNA sequence: TGTGCCAGCAGCTCGGGGACTAGAGGCCTCCTTAGGACTGAGCAGTTCTTC.

This clone is a singleton in its sample. The CDR3 nucleotides read TGTGCCAGCTTCCGGGATGCTAGCGGGGGGTCAATATTCACAGATACGCAGTATTTT. Its translation: CASFRDASGGSIFTDTQYF. The chain combines TRBV27 with TRBJ2-3, with 11 bases lining up with TRBD2. The V segment lost 8 bases and the J segment 2 bases; nucleotides outside the gene matches: 18. Germline lookup yields CDR1 MNHEY and CDR2 SMNVEV (reference sequence). There are 19 residues in the CDR3.

This clone was seen more than once but under ten times. The chain employs TRBV30 and TRBJ1-1, with a possible D match to TRBD1 (5 bases). Germline values: CDR1 GTSNPN, CDR2 SVGIG (reference sequence). V lost 5 bases to trimming and J lost 6 bases, with 13 bases between them. The CDR3 length is 12 residues. The CDR3: CAWAKGGAEAFF. The CDR3 nucleotides read TGTGCCTGGGCGAAGGGAGGGGCTGAAGCTTTCTTT.

The chain carries TRBV6-6 and TRBJ2-3; possible D gene TRBD1, 6 bases. The length of the CDR3 is 16 residues. Germline values: CDR1 MNHNY, CDR2 SVGAGI (reference sequence). Trimming removed 4 bases from V and 3 bases from J, with 17 bases in between. Written as DNA, the CDR3 is TGTGCCAGCAGTTCGCCCAGGGGTATCGGAACAGATACGCAGTATTTT. It codes for CASSSPRGIGTDTQYF.

The chain is built from TRBV7-8 and TRBJ1-6; 9 bases fit TRBD1. Germline assignment: CDR1 SGHVS and CDR2 FQNEAQ. V trimming: 2 bases; J trimming: 9 bases; junction bases outside the gene matches: 5. This CDR3 region has 15 residues. CDR3 amino acids: CASSLSGQGPSPLHF. In DNA, the CDR3 is TGTGCCAGCAGCTTATCGGGACAGGGACCTTCACCCCTCCACTTT.

The gene calls are TRBV7-9 and TRBJ2-7, with D perhaps TRBD1 (5 bases). CDR1 and CDR2 from the germline V gene are SEHNR and FQNEAQ (reference sequence). V lost 4 bases and J 4 bases, leaving 26 bases between the germline ends. The length of the CDR3 is 18 residues. The CDR3 here is CASSSINPSGRVPYEQYF. In DNA form, the CDR3 reads TGTGCCAGCAGCTCAATTAACCCTAGTGGCAGGGTTCCTTACGAGCAGTACTTC.

This CDR3 is CASSPGEKGPHTEAFF. The CDR3 DNA reads as TGTGCCAGCAGCCCGGGGGAGAAAGGACCACACACTGAAGCTTTCTTT. J is TRBJ1-1 and V is TRBV7-9; D might be TRBD1 (5 bases). The CDR3 spans 16 residues. Trimming shortened V by 5 bases and J by 3 bases, and 19 bases separated the two germline ends. CDR1 SEHNR and CDR2 FQNEAQ come from the germline V gene (reference sequence).

The V and J genes are TRBV6-5 and TRBJ2-1; D is unresolved. This CDR3 has 13 amino acids. Germline lookup yields CDR1 MNHEY and CDR2 SVGAGI. The V end lost 2 bases, the J end lost 4 bases, and 6 bases lay between the germline ends. The CDR3 is CASSYGQYNEQFF. Written as DNA, the CDR3 is TGTGCCAGCAGTTACGGCCAGTACAATGAGCAGTTCTTC.

V gene TRBV27 combines with J gene TRBJ1-4; TRBD1 matches 7 bases. Looked up from germline, CDR1 is MNHEY and CDR2 is SMNVEV (reference sequence). The CDR3 covers 15 residues. Trimming at V came to 5 bases and at J to 3 bases, leaving 6 bases not matched to a gene. The DNA for the CDR3 is TGTGCCAGCAGTCCCTCAGGGGGGCCTAATGAAAAACTGTTTTTT. Its protein product is CASSPSGGPNEKLFF. The full variable domain, rest sourced from reference TRBV27 and TRBJ1-4, is EAQVTQNPRYLITVTGKKLTVTCSQNMNHEYMSWYRQDPGLGLRQIYYSMNVEVTDKGDVPEGYKVSRKEKRNFPLILESPSPNQTSLYFCASSPSGGPNEKLFFGSGTQLSVL.

The chain employs TRBV5-4 and TRBJ1-1; 7 nucleotides match TRBD1. The CDR3 is 16 amino acids. Germline CDR1 is SGHNT and CDR2 is YYREEE (reference sequence). V lost 0 bases, J lost 2 bases, and 7 bases stayed unmatched. The CDR3 loop reads CASSLARGAGNTEAFF. The CDR3 DNA reads as TGTGCCAGCAGCTTGGCCAGGGGGGCGGGAAACACTGAAGCTTTCTTT.

The chain has TRBV7-3 and TRBJ2-3, with 12 bases matching TRBD2. The CDR3 covers 16 residues. Germline values: CDR1 SGHTA, CDR2 FQGTGA. After removal of 5 bases from V and 5 bases from J, the junction contained 8 bases not matched to a gene. CDR3 nucleotides: TGTGCCAGCAGCCTCTCTAGCGGGGGGGCCCAAGATACGCAGTATTTT. Protein product: CASSLSSGGAQDTQYF.

The gene calls are TRBV15 and TRBJ2-1; the D gene is possibly TRBD2 (6 bases). This CDR3 region has 17 residues. V dropped 0 bases and J dropped 6 bases, with 18 bases sitting between them. Germline lookup yields CDR1 LNHNV and CDR2 YYDKDF (reference sequence). The CDR3 reads CATSRDEWGEPVNEQFF. CDR3 in DNA: TGTGCCACCAGCAGAGATGAATGGGGGGAACCGGTCAATGAGCAGTTCTTC.